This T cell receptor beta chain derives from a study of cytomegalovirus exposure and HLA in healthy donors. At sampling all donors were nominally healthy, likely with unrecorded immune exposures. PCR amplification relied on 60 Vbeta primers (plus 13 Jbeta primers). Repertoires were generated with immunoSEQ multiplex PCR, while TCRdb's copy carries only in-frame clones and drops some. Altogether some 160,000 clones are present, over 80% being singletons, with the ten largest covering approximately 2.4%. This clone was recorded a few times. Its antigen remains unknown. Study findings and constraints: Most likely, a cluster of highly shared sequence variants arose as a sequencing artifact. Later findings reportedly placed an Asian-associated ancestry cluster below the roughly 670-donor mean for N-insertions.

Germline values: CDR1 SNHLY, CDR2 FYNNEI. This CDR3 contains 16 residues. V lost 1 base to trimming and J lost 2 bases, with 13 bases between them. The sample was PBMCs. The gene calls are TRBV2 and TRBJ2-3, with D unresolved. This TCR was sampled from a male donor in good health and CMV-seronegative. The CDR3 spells CASSEGPGFYTDTQYF. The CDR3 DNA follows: TGTGCCAGCAGTGAAGGGCCAGGATTTTACACAGATACGCAGTATTTT.